Listed below are T cell receptor beta chains from one sample, sequenced in a study of Tregs in tolerant kidney transplant recipients. TCRdb keeps only in-frame clones here, not all; method: immunoSEQ multiplex PCR. This table holds 35,000 to 55,000 clones, under 95% found once. Source material: Tregs from blood. These receptors originate from a human donor in good health. Each CDR3 is given with its conserved first and last residue. D genes are given only for firm matches. Clone size is shown for a subset of rows, as once, few, many or a class of expanded clone.

d_gene: NA; j_gene: TRBJ2-7; v_gene: TRBV6-6; abundance: NA; CDR3nt: TGTGCCAGCAGGAATACCTACGAGCAGTACTTC; CDR3aa: CASRNTYEQYF
d_gene: NA; j_gene: TRBJ2-3; v_gene: TRBV5-1; abundance: NA; CDR3nt: TGCGCCAGCAGCTTAACGGGCCAGAGGGCAGATACGCAGTATTTT; CDR3aa: CASSLTGQRADTQYF
d_gene: NA; j_gene: TRBJ1-2; v_gene: TRBV29-1; abundance: NA; CDR3nt: TGCAGCGTTTCCGACAGCAGAGCTAACTATGGCTACACCTTC; CDR3aa: CSVSDSRANYGYTF
d_gene: TRBD2; j_gene: TRBJ2-1; v_gene: TRBV7-9; abundance: NA; CDR3nt: TGTGCCAGCAGTCGCGGCGGGGGACCCTACAATGAGCAGTTCTTC; CDR3aa: CASSRGGGPYNEQFF
d_gene: TRBD1; j_gene: TRBJ1-3; v_gene: TRBV2; abundance: NA; CDR3nt: TGTGCCAGCAGGACAGGGGCTGGAAACACCATATATTTT; CDR3aa: CASRTGAGNTIYF
d_gene: NA; j_gene: TRBJ2-3; v_gene: TRBV19; abundance: NA; CDR3nt: TGTGCCAGTAGTATGGGCGTGGGTTCAACTGGGACAGATACGCAGTATTTT; CDR3aa: CASSMGVGSTGTDTQYF
d_gene: NA; j_gene: TRBJ1-1; v_gene: TRBV15; abundance: once; CDR3nt: TGTGCCACCAGCCGTGGGGGAGGATTCTTGGGCACTGAAGCTTTCTTT; CDR3aa: CATSRGGGFLGTEAFF
d_gene: TRBD2; j_gene: TRBJ2-1; v_gene: TRBV18; abundance: NA; CDR3nt: TGTGCCAGCTCACGTTTGACTAGCGGGAGTTACGATGAGCAGTTCTTC; CDR3aa: CASSRLTSGSYDEQFF
d_gene: TRBD2; j_gene: TRBJ2-1; v_gene: TRBV19; abundance: NA; CDR3nt: TGTGCCAGTACCCACCTCGGACTAGCGGGAGCGAGGACTTGGGTCTTC; CDR3aa: CASTHLGLAGARTWVF
d_gene: NA; j_gene: TRBJ2-7; v_gene: TRBV9; abundance: NA; CDR3nt: TGTGCCAGCAGCCCGATAGTTTCCGAGCAGTACTTC; CDR3aa: CASSPIVSEQYF
d_gene: NA; j_gene: TRBJ1-3; v_gene: TRBV11-2; abundance: few; CDR3nt: TGTGCCAGCAGCCTTGATGTGGGAAACACCATATATTTT; CDR3aa: CASSLDVGNTIYF
d_gene: NA; j_gene: TRBJ1-6; v_gene: TRBV12-5; abundance: NA; CDR3nt: TGTGCTAGTGGTTTGCGGGGGAATTCACCCCTCCACTTT; CDR3aa: CASGLRGNSPLHF
d_gene: TRBD1; j_gene: TRBJ2-4; v_gene: TRBV12-5; abundance: NA; CDR3nt: TGTGCTAGTGCTTCACCGGGACAGGGTAACATTCAGTACTTC; CDR3aa: CASASPGQGNIQYF
d_gene: TRBD1; j_gene: TRBJ2-5; v_gene: TRBV7-8; abundance: NA; CDR3nt: TGTGCCAGCAGCTCTGACAGGGTTAGGGAGACCCAGTACTTC; CDR3aa: CASSSDRVRETQYF
d_gene: NA; j_gene: TRBJ1-2; v_gene: TRBV4-1; abundance: NA; CDR3nt: TGCGCCAGCAGCGCCCGAGAGAGTAACTATGGCTACACCTTC; CDR3aa: CASSARESNYGYTF
d_gene: NA; j_gene: TRBJ2-1; v_gene: TRBV11-2; abundance: NA; CDR3nt: TGTGCCAGCAGTCAACCTTGGGGAAAGCAGTTCTTC; CDR3aa: CASSQPWGKQFF
d_gene: NA; j_gene: TRBJ1-4; v_gene: TRBV27; abundance: once; CDR3nt: TGTGCCAGCAGCAATTTAAATGAAAAACTGTTTTTT; CDR3aa: CASSNLNEKLFF
d_gene: NA; j_gene: TRBJ2-7; v_gene: TRBV5-1; abundance: NA; CDR3nt: TGCGCCAGCAGCCCGGGGGCCCACGAGCAGTACTTC; CDR3aa: CASSPGAHEQYF
d_gene: NA; j_gene: TRBJ1-6; v_gene: TRBV5-6; abundance: once; CDR3nt: TGTGCCAGCAGCCTGGGACAAGCGAATTCACCCCTCCACTTT; CDR3aa: CASSLGQANSPLHF
d_gene: NA; j_gene: TRBJ1-1; v_gene: TRBV18; abundance: NA; CDR3nt: TGTGCCAGCTCCCCGGGTCGGGGGGCCACTGAAGCTTTCTTT; CDR3aa: CASSPGRGATEAFF
d_gene: TRBD2; j_gene: TRBJ2-7; v_gene: TRBV5-4; abundance: NA; CDR3nt: TGTGCCAGCAGCTTTGGACTAGCGGCGACCTCCTACGAGCAGTACTTC; CDR3aa: CASSFGLAATSYEQYF
d_gene: NA; j_gene: TRBJ1-5; v_gene: TRBV5-1; abundance: NA; CDR3nt: TGCGCCAGCAGCTTGGACGGGGTGCGGAATCAGCCCCAGCATTTT; CDR3aa: CASSLDGVRNQPQHF
d_gene: NA; j_gene: TRBJ2-2; v_gene: TRBV6-5; abundance: NA; CDR3nt: TGTGCCACCACGGGACTCCTACTGTCCGGGGAGCTGTTTTTT; CDR3aa: CATTGLLLSGELFF